Listed here is a single T cell receptor beta chain. These data originate in a study of blood T cell repertoires in COVID-19. Study summary: The United States, Italy and Spain provided the acute and convalescent COVID-19 samples. From T cells, B-cell-depleted T cells, or PBMCs came the material, which was cDNA or gDNA.

The CDR3 has 12 amino acids. V dropped 6 bases and J dropped 10; count of bases not matched to a gene: 7. The authors' processing: Nucleated cell number was recorded as an estimate derived from reference gene primer amplification. Profiling relied on immunoSEQ multiplex PCR, and the TCRdb table lists in-frame clones only, not all of them. D and trimming come from the DNA, and the V and J calls and clone size come from that table. The sample carries roughly 150,000 clones, over 75% recorded once. The sequence was obtained from a man in his sixties with active or convalescent COVID-19. The sample comprised peripheral blood. This chain connects TRBV12-3 or TRBV12-4 to TRBJ1-1; 8 nucleotides line up with TRBD1. CDR3 protein: CASRTGTGRAFF. CDR3 nucleotides: TGTGCCAGCAGAACCGGGACAGGTAGAGCTTTCTTT.